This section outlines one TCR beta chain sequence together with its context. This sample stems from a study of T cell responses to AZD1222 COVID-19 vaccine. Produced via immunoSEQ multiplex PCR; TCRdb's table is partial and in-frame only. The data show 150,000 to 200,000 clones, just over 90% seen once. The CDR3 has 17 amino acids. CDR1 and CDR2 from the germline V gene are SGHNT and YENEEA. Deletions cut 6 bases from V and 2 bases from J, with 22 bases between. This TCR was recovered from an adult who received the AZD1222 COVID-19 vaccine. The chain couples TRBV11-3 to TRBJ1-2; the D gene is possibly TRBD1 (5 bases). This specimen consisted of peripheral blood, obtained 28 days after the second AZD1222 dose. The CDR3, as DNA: TGTGCCAGCAGACATTTGCAGGGTAAGCAAATAAACTATGGCTACACCTTC. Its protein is CASRHLQGKQINYGYTF.